Below are 5 T cell receptor beta chains sequenced from a single sample in a study of Ad26.COV2.S vaccination and SARS-CoV-2 variants. Repertoires were generated with immunoSEQ multiplex PCR, while TCRdb's copy carries only in-frame clones and drops some. The sample yields about 350,000 clones, about nine tenths seen once. As to treatment: 19 received Ad26.COV2.S at low or high dose, single or two shots; 5 received placebo; per-sample allocation not given. Specimens were obtained on day 63 following the first vaccine or placebo injection. The sample was peripheral blood, taken in a trial of Ad26.COV2.S vaccine versus placebo. The receptors here all came from a person between 18 and 60 years old who received the Ad26.COV2.S COVID-19 vaccine or a placebo.

J is TRBJ2-5 and V is TRBV7-2; D unclear. Germline V gene sequence: CDR1 SGHTA, CDR2 FQGNSA. V was pared by 1 base and J by 5 bases, with 14 bases between. The CDR3 length is 15 residues. The CDR3 bases are TGTGCCAGCAGCTTAGACGGCGTCTCTCGGGAGACCCAGTACTTC. It is translated as CASSLDGVSRETQYF.

The J gene is TRBJ1-2, the V gene TRBV7-9, with 8 bases matching TRBD1. This CDR3 is 13 amino acids long. The trim removed 5 bases at V and 6 bases at J, leaving 5 bases unmatched. CDR1 and CDR2 (germline): SEHNR, FQNEAQ (reference sequence). The DNA of the CDR3 is TGTGCCAGCAGCCAGACAGGGGCCAATGGCTACACCTTC. Amino acids: CASSQTGANGYTF.

This sequence joins TRBV5-6 and TRBJ2-7, with D uncertain. CDR3 length: 13 residues. Germline-derived CDR1 and CDR2 are SGHDT and YYEEEE. V was shortened by 0 bases and J by 7 bases, with 11 bases between the two germline ends. CDR3 in amino acids: CASSLVASWEQYF. DNA for the CDR3: TGTGCCAGCAGCTTGGTGGCTTCTTGGGAGCAGTACTTC.

This chain joins TRBV28 and TRBJ1-5; D unresolved. Germline CDR1 is MDHEN and CDR2 is SYDVKM. The CDR3 runs to 14 residues. The V end was cut by 3 bases, the J end by 3 bases, with 9 bases between. CDR3 loop: CASSFRSHNQPQHF. The DNA of the CDR3 is TGTGCCAGCAGTTTCCGGTCACACAATCAGCCCCAGCATTTT.

This sequence joins TRBV4-3 and TRBJ1-1; D is unresolved. V was pared by 0 bases and J by 10 bases, with 15 bases between. The CDR3 spans 14 residues. CDR1 and CDR2 (germline): LGHNA, YSLEER. CDR3 nucleotide sequence: TGCGCCAGCAGCCAAGATTCAGGTACGGTTGGAGCTTTCTTT. This translates into CASSQDSGTVGAFF.